This TCR beta chain was found in a study of cytomegalovirus exposure and HLA in healthy donors. About the study: Among about 190 million T cells, an earlier analysis found roughly 110 million unique TCR beta sequences.

Study-level findings and limits: Later analysis revealed greater clonal expansion in HLA-associated TCR beta chains than in equally common others. There were some public TCRs occurring in many donors, but most TCR sequences were rare. A highly shared variant cluster was judged a likely technical artifact.

In the case of this clone: No antigen is known for it.

A multiplex PCR was run with 60 Vbeta primers and 13 Jbeta primers. The protocol was immunoSEQ multiplex PCR, while the TCRdb copy is restricted to in-frame clones and leaves out a portion. This sample has around 91,000 clones, with around 78% found just once. Germline trimming cut 1 base from V and 0 bases from J; bases unmatched to any gene: 3. Per the germline V gene, CDR1 is LGHNA and CDR2 is YSLEER. CDR3 size: 16 residues. The rearrangement uses TRBV4-3 and TRBJ2-1; TRBD2 agrees at 7 bases. Sequencing was done on a sample of PBMCs. The receptor was isolated from a woman aged 40 to 50 in good health and CMV-seropositive. This chain's CDR3 is CASSQVTGGSYNEQFF. CDR3 in DNA: TGCGCCAGCAGCCAAGTAACGGGAGGCTCCTACAATGAGCAGTTCTTC.